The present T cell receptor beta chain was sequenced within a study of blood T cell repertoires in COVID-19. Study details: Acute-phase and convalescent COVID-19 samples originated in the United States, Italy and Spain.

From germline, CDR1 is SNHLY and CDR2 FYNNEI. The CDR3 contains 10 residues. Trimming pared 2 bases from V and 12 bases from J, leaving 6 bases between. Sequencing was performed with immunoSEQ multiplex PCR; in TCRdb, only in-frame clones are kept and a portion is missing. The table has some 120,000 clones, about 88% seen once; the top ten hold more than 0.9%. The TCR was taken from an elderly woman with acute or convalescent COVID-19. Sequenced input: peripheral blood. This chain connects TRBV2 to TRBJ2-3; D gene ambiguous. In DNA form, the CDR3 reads TGTGCCAGCAGTGAACTAGTACAGTATTTT. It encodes CASSELVQYF. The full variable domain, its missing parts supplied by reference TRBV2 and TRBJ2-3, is EPEVTQTPSHQVTQMGQEVILRCVPISNHLYFYWYRQILGQKVEFLVSFYNNEISEKSEIFDDQFSVERPDGSNFTLKIRSTKLEDSAMYFCASSELVQYFGPGTRLTVL.